This section outlines one TCR beta chain sequence together with its context. Other DNA sequences in this specimen translate into the identical CDR3. TCRdb's table, derived via immunoSEQ multiplex PCR, lists solely in-frame clones and lacks some. The sample includes about 200,000 clones, around 85% of them seen just once. The entry originates in a study of blood T cell repertoires in COVID-19. Background on the study: Sources were T cells, B-cell-depleted T cells, or PBMCs; the material itself was cDNA or gDNA.

Germline values: CDR1 DFQATT, CDR2 SNEGSKA (reference sequence). This CDR3 comprises 12 residues. Trimming left V 3 bases short and J 2 bases short, with 8 bases between. Those who participated ranged in age from roughly 18 to 90 years and resided in 20 to 25 US areas. Recovery meant two consecutive negative NP/OP PCR tests, professional clearance, or resolved symptoms. Sequencing was carried out using PBMCs or T cells enriched from blood (not recorded which). The receptor comes from a man aged 40-50 years who had recovered from COVID-19. The gene calls are TRBV20-1 and TRBJ2-7; D is unresolved. The CDR3 loop is CSASPRTYEQYF. The DNA of the CDR3 is TGCAGTGCTAGTCCTAGAACCTACGAGCAGTACTTC.